This T cell receptor (beta chain) was sequenced during a study of shared clonotypes between healthy human individuals. Points from the study as a whole: Clonotype sharing levels among donors were expected to vary with sequencing depth.

Comment on this clone: The antigen remains undetermined.

Unsorted PBMC DNA sequencing spanned ten immunoSEQ deep assay plates. Method: immunoSEQ multiplex PCR; TCRdb's copy keeps in-frame clones and lacks some. The sample shows fewer than 650,000 clones, around three quarters of them seen only once. When samples were unsorted, 75 million to 95 million PBMCs were used for genomic DNA. CDR3 length equals 14 residues. Germline assignment: CDR1 SGHRS and CDR2 YFSETQ. The germline V and J ends were trimmed by 2 bases and 1 base, with 8 bases remaining between them. The chain couples TRBV5-1 to TRBJ2-3, with D tentatively TRBD1 (5 bases). This receptor was taken from a middle-aged woman in good health. Some clones in this sample may be carry-over from other donors' samples. The sample comprised PBMCs. CDR3 amino acids: CASSFQGGTDTQYF. CDR3 sequence (DNA): TGCGCCAGCAGCTTCCAGGGTGGCACAGATACGCAGTATTTT.